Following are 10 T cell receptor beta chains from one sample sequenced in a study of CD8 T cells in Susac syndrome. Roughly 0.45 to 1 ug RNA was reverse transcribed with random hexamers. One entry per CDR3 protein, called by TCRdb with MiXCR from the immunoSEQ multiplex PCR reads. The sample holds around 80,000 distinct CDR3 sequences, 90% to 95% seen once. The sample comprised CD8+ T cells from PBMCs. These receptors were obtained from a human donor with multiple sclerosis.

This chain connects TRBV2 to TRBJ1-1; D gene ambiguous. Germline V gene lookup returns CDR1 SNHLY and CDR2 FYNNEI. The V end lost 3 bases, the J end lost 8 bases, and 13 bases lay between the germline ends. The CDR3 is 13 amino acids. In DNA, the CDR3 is TGTGCCAGCAGTGAGATGGCACGGGTAGAAGCTTTCTTT. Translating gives CASSEMARVEAFF.

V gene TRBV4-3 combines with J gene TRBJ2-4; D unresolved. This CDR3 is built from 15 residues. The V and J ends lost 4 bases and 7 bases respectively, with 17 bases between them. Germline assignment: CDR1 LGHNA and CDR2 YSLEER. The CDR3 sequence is CASSPELYVGNIQYF. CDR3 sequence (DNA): TGCGCCAGCAGCCCCGAGCTATACGTGGGGAACATTCAGTACTTC.

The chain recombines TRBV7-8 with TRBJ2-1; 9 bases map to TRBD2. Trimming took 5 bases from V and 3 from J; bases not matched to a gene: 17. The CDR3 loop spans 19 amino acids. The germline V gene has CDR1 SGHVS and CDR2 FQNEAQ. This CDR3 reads CASSPYLVAPAGGYNEQFF. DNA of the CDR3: TGTGCCAGCAGCCCGTATCTAGTAGCTCCAGCGGGGGGCTACAATGAGCAGTTCTTC.

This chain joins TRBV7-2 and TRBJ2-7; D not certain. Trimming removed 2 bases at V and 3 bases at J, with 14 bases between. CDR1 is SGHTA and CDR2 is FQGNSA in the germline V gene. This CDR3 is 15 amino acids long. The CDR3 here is CASSLSVGTYYEQYF. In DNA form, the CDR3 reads TGTGCCAGCAGCTTATCCGTGGGTACCTACTACGAGCAGTACTTC.

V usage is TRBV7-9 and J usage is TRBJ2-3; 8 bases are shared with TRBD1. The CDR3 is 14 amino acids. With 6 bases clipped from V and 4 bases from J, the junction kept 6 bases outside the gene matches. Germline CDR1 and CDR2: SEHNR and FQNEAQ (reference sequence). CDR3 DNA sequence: TGTGCCAGCAGTTTCGGACAGGGCGCAGATACGCAGTATTTT. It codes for CASSFGQGADTQYF.

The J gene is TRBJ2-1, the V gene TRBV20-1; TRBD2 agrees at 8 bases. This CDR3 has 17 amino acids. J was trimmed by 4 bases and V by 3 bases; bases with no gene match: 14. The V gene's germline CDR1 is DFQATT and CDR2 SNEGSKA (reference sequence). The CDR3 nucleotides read TGCAGTGCTAGCCCTTTAGACCCGGGGGGGCTGTACAATGAGCAGTTCTTC. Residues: CSASPLDPGGLYNEQFF.

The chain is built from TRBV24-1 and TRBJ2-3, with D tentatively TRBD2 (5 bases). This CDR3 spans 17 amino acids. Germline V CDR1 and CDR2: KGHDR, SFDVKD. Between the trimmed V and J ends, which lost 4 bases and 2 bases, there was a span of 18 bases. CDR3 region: CATSDRKPQDFTDTQYF. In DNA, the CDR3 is TGTGCCACCAGTGACCGGAAACCCCAGGACTTCACAGATACGCAGTATTTT.

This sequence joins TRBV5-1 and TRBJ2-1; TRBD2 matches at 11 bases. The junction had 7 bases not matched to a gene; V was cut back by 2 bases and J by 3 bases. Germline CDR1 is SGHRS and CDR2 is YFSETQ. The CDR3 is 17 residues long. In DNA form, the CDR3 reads TGCGCCAGCAGCTTTACCGGGACTAGCGGCTTCTACAATGAGCAGTTCTTC. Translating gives CASSFTGTSGFYNEQFF.

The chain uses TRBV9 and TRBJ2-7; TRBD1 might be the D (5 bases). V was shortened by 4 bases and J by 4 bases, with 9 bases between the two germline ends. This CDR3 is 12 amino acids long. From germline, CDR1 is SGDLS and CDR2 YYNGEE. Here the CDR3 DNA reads TGTGCCAGCAGCCCTGACAGTTACGAGCAGTACTTC. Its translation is CASSPDSYEQYF. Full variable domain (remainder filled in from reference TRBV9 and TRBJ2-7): DSGVTQTPKHLITATGQRVTLRCSPRSGDLSVYWYQQSLDQGLQFLIQYYNGEERAKGNILERFSAQQFPDLHSELNLSSLELGDSALYFCASSPDSYEQYFGPGTRLTVT.

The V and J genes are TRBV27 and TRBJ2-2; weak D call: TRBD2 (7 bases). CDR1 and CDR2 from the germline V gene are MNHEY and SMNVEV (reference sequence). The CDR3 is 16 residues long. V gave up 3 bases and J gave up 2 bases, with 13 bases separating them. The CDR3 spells CASSFTGGYNTGELFF. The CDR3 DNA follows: TGTGCCAGCAGTTTCACGGGGGGCTATAACACCGGGGAGCTGTTTTTT.